A single sample gave rise to the 2 T cell receptor beta chains below, sequenced in a study of blood T cell repertoires in COVID-19. Produced via immunoSEQ multiplex PCR; TCRdb's table is partial and in-frame only. The sample holds approximately 500,000 clones, less than 90% seen once. The sequenced material came from peripheral blood. The receptors originated from a woman in her 50s with COVID-19, enrolled during active disease.

CDR3 residues: CASRLQDPSSYEQYF. The DNA for the CDR3 is TGCGCCAGCAGGCTGCAGGATCCAAGCTCCTACGAGCAGTACTTC. V gene TRBV4-1 combines with J gene TRBJ2-7; D is uncertain. Trimming stripped 6 bases from V and 0 bases from J, with 15 bases between. Germline CDR1 reads MGHRA; CDR2 reads YSYEKL. The CDR3 runs to 15 residues.

V is TRBV6-6 and J is TRBJ1-3; D not certain. Deletions cut 2 bases from V and 4 bases from J, with 15 bases between. This CDR3 is 16 amino acids long. Germline lookup yields CDR1 MNHNY and CDR2 SVGAGI (reference sequence). The CDR3: CASSYMIGESGNTIYF. The CDR3 nucleotides read TGTGCCAGCAGTTACATGATCGGGGAGTCCGGAAACACCATATATTTT.